One and the same sample provided the 5 T cell receptor beta chains below, sequenced in a study of T cells in Graves' hyperthyroidism and ophthalmopathy. The CDR3 regions of TCR beta were amplified from RNA transcripts. The primer set for the first-round RT-PCR of the TCR CDR3 was HTBI. TCRdb ran MiXCR on the multiplex PCR reads and lists one entry per CDR3 protein. This sample has 450,000 to 650,000 distinct CDR3 sequences, with 14% found just once. The specimen was blood. The receptors come from a woman younger than 30 with Graves' ophthalmopathy.

Turning to this clonotype: A much larger clone is a single base away; this may be a read error. In this CDR3 the conserved last residue, phenylalanine or tryptophan, is missing, so a read error is likely. The chain carries TRBV28 and TRBJ2-7; D tentatively fits TRBD1 or TRBD2 (5 bases each). Trimming left V 3 bases short and J 2 bases short, with 11 bases between. The CDR3 loop spans 14 amino acids. The germline V gene has CDR1 MDHEN and CDR2 SYDVKM. Here the CDR3 DNA reads TGTGCCAGCAGTTTCTTCGGGACCCCCTACGAGCAGTACTCC. Protein sequence: CASSFFGTPYEQYS.

In its sample, this clonotype was seen a few times. V is TRBV4-1 and J is TRBJ2-5, with a weak D call TRBD1 (5 bases). Germline V gene sequence: CDR1 MGHRA, CDR2 YSYEKL. This CDR3 comprises 16 residues. The V end lost 0 bases, the J end lost 4 bases, and 15 bases lay between the germline ends. CDR3 protein: CASSQDRDSPGETQYF. CDR3 DNA: TGCGCCAGCAGCCAAGATCGAGACAGTCCGGGAGAGACCCAGTACTTC.

The chain uses TRBV7-9 and TRBJ1-2; unclear D gene. Germline V gene sequence: CDR1 SEHNR, CDR2 FQNEAQ (reference sequence). Trimming pared 5 bases from V and 7 bases from J, leaving 17 bases between. This CDR3 contains 14 residues. The CDR3 DNA sequence: TGTGCCAGCAGCCCGGACTCTTTTGCCAGTGGCTACACCTTC. Protein product: CASSPDSFASGYTF. Variable domain in full (rest from reference TRBV7-9 and TRBJ1-2): DTGVSQNPRHKITKRGQNVTFRCDPISEHNRLYWYRQTLGQGPEFLTYFQNEAQLEKSRLLSDRFSAERPKGSFSTLEIQRTEQGDSAMYLCASSPDSFASGYTFGSGTRLTVV.

The V gene is TRBV20-1, the J gene TRBJ2-5, with 7 nucleotides matching TRBD2. Germline V gene lookup returns CDR1 DFQATT and CDR2 SNEGSKA (reference sequence). V was pared by 5 bases and J by 5 bases, with 14 bases of the junction left unmatched. CDR3 length: 15 amino acids. This chain's CDR3 is CSASPRGGRTETQYF. The CDR3 DNA is TGCAGTGCTTCTCCAAGGGGCGGGAGAACGGAGACCCAGTACTTC.

A word on this clonotype: Given a much more abundant clone one base away, this may be a read error. The chain couples TRBV5-4 to TRBJ2-3; D is perhaps TRBD2 (5 bases). CDR1 is SGHNT and CDR2 is YYREEE in the germline V gene (reference sequence). CDR3 length: 12 amino acids. The CDR3 here is CDSSLEDRTQYF. The DNA for the CDR3 is TGTGACAGCAGCTTGGAGGATCGCACGCAGTATTTT.